This T cell receptor beta chain derives from a study of shared clonotypes between healthy human individuals. Each replicate PCR on the sorted subsets used 200 to 250 ng DNA (around 31,000 T cell genomes). Only in-frame clones appear in the TCRdb table, and some are missing; sequencing was by immunoSEQ multiplex PCR. The sample has 2 million to 2.5 million clones, 85% to 95% seen once. Caucasian adults living in Nashville, Tennessee, provided all samples. CDR1 is MNHNS and CDR2 is SASEGT in the germline V gene. The length of the CDR3 is 15 residues. Trimming took 6 bases from V and 1 from J; bases not matched to a gene: 4.

V gene TRBV6-1 combines with J gene TRBJ2-7; 12 nucleotides agree with TRBD2. The TCR sequence derives from a man between 18 and 29 years old in good health. Some clones in this sample may be carry-over from other donors' samples. The sample comprised naive CD4+ T cells from PBMCs. Noted subset: CD45RA+ positively selected. This CDR3 is CASRRTSGDSYEQYF. The CDR3 DNA follows: TGTGCCAGCAGGAGGACTAGCGGGGATTCCTACGAGCAGTACTTC.